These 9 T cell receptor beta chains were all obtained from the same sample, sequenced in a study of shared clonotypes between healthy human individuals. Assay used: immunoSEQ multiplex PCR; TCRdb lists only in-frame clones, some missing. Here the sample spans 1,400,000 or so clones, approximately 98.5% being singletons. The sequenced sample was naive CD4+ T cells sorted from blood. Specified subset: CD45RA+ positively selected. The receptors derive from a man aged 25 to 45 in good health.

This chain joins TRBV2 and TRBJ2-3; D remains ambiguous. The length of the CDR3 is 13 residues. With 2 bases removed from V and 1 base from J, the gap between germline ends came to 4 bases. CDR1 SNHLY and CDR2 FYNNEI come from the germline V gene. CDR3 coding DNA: TGTGCCAGCAGTGAATTGGGCACAGATACGCAGTATTTT. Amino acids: CASSELGTDTQYF.

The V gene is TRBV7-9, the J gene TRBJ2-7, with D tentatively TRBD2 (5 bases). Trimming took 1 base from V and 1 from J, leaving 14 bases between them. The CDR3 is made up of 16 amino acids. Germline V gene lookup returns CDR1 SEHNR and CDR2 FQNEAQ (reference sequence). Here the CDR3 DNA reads TGTGCCAGCAGCTTAGTAGCGCCCTCACCGTCCTACGAGCAGTACTTC. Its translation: CASSLVAPSPSYEQYF.

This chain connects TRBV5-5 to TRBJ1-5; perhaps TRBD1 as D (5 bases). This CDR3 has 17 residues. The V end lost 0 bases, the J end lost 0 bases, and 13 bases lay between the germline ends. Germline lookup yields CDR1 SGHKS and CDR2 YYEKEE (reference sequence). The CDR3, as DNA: TGTGCCAGCAGCTTGGCAAGGGGAGGGAATAGCAATCAGCCCCAGCATTTT. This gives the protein CASSLARGGNSNQPQHF.

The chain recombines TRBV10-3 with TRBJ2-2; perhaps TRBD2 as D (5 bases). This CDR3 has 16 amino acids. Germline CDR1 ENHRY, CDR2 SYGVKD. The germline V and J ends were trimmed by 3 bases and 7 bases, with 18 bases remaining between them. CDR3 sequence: CAISDPGRVENGELFF. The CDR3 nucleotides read TGTGCCATCAGTGACCCTGGGAGAGTCGAAAACGGGGAGCTGTTTTTT.

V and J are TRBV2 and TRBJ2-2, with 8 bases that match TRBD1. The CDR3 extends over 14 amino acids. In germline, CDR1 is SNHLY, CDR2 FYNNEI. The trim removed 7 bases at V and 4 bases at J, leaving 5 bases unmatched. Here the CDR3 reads CASKGTGTTGELFF. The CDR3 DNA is TGTGCCAGCAAGGGGACAGGTACCACCGGGGAGCTGTTTTTT.

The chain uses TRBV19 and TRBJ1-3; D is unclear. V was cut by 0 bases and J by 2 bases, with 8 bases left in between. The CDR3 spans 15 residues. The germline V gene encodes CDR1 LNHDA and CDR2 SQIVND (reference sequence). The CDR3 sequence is CASSIDPTAGNTIYF. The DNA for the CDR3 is TGTGCCAGTAGTATAGACCCGACGGCTGGAAACACCATATATTTT.

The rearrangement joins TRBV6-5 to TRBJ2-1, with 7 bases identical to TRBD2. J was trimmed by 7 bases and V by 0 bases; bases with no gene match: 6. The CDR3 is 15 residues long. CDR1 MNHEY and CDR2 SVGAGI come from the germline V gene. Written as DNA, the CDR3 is TGTGCCAGCAGTTACTCGACTAGCTTTGCGAATGAGCAGTTCTTC. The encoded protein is CASSYSTSFANEQFF.

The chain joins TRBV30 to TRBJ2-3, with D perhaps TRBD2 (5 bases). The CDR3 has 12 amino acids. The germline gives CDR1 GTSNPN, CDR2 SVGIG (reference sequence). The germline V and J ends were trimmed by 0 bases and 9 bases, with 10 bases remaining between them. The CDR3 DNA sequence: TGTGCCTGGAGTGTACTGGCTAGCACGCAGTATTTT. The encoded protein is CAWSVLASTQYF.

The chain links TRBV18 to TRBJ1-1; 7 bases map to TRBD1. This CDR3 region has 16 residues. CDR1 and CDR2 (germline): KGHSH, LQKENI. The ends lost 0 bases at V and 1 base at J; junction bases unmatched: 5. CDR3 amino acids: CASSPPTGTTNTEAFF. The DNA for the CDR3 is TGTGCCAGCTCACCACCGACAGGGACAACGAACACTGAAGCTTTCTTT.